What follows are 28 T cell receptor beta chains derived from one specimen sequenced in a study of T cell responses to AZD1222 COVID-19 vaccine. The table came from immunoSEQ multiplex PCR; TCRdb's copy has only in-frame clones and leaves some out. The sample includes 100,000 to 150,000 clones, over 75% of them seen just once. The specimen was peripheral blood, collected on day 0 of AZD1222 vaccination. Receptors originate from an adult in good health.

The rearrangement links TRBV11-3 to TRBJ2-3, with D tentatively TRBD1 or TRBD2 (7 bases each). The V end lost 4 bases, the J end lost 1 base, and 15 bases lay between the germline ends. The CDR3 has 16 residues. Germline assignment: CDR1 SGHNT and CDR2 YENEEA. This CDR3 reads CASSSRGSGGTDTQYF. The DNA for the CDR3 is TGTGCCAGCAGCTCCAGGGGGAGCGGGGGCACAGATACGCAGTATTTT.

The rearrangement uses TRBV6-5 and TRBJ1-2; no reliable D call. There are 13 residues in the CDR3. Trimming stripped 10 bases from V and 2 bases from J, with 14 bases between. The germline CDR1 and CDR2 sequences are MNHEY and SVGAGI. In nucleotides, the CDR3 is TGTGCCACCAAGTTGGACCCAAACTATGGCTACACCTTC. Its translation: CATKLDPNYGYTF.

The V gene is TRBV5-3, the J gene TRBJ1-5; 7 positions agree with TRBD1. TRBV5-3 is an ORF, and what it does is uncertain. The CDR3 loop spans 15 amino acids. The ends lost 3 bases at V and 5 bases at J; junction bases unmatched: 8. The DNA of the CDR3 is TGTGCCAGAAGCTCTAACAGACAGGGCTATCAGCCCCAGCATTTT. It encodes CARSSNRQGYQPQHF.

V and J are TRBV19 and TRBJ1-2; the match to TRBD1 covers 7 bases. The CDR3 consists of 16 residues. V trimming: 6 bases; J trimming: 5 bases; junction bases outside the gene matches: 15. The germline V gene encodes CDR1 LNHDA and CDR2 SQIVND (reference sequence). The CDR3 protein is CASSPTDRAGTYGYTF. In DNA form, the CDR3 reads TGTGCCAGTAGCCCTACCGACAGGGCTGGGACATATGGCTACACCTTC.

This chain links TRBV27 with TRBJ2-7; 10 bases match TRBD2. J gave up 7 bases and V 2 bases, and 14 bases lay outside the gene matches. There are 17 residues in the CDR3. Germline V gene data show CDR1 as MNHEY and CDR2 as SMNVEV (reference sequence). CDR3 protein: CASSLSLGEREGLEQYF. The CDR3 DNA is TGTGCCAGCAGTTTAAGCCTCGGGGAGCGGGAGGGTCTTGAGCAGTACTTC.

The CDR3 nucleotides read TGTGCCAGCAGCTGGTCGACAGGGGAGGACGAGCAGTACTTC. The encoded protein is CASSWSTGEDEQYF. The chain recombines TRBV7-9 with TRBJ2-7; 8 nucleotides line up with TRBD1. Germline values: CDR1 SEHNR, CDR2 FQNEAQ (reference sequence). Trimming at V came to 4 bases and at J to 5 bases, leaving 7 bases not matched to a gene. The CDR3 is made up of 14 amino acids.

The chain has TRBV19 and TRBJ1-2; tentative D call: TRBD1 (6 bases). From germline, CDR1 is LNHDA and CDR2 SQIVND (reference sequence). V was trimmed by 6 bases and J by 1 base, leaving 15 bases between them. The CDR3 extends over 15 amino acids. In DNA, the CDR3 is TGTGCCAGTAGCGCCGAGACAGGCTTTAACTATGGCTACACCTTC. It codes for CASSAETGFNYGYTF. Full variable domain (missing parts from reference TRBV19 and TRBJ1-2): DGGITQSPKYLFRKEGQNVTLSCEQNLNHDAMYWYRQDPGQGLRLIYYSQIVNDFQKGDIAEGYSVSREKKESFPLTVTSAQKNPTAFYLCASSAETGFNYGYTFGSGTRLTVV.

The chain uses TRBV23-1 and TRBJ2-5, with 9 positions matching TRBD1. TRBV23-1 is reported as an ORF; its role is uncertain. The CDR3 loop spans 16 amino acids. V lost 4 bases, J lost 3 bases, and 9 bases stayed unmatched. The CDR3 spells CASSRPDRGGEETQYF. DNA for the CDR3: TGCGCCAGCAGTCGACCGGACAGGGGCGGCGAAGAGACCCAGTACTTC.

The CDR3 bases are TGCGCCACCAAAGGGGGAGAAGAGACCCAGTACTTC. Amino acids: CATKGGEETQYF. The chain recombines TRBV5-1 with TRBJ2-5; TRBD1 is a possible D gene (6 bases). CDR3 length equals 12 residues. Trimming stripped 9 bases from V and 3 bases from J, with 12 bases between. CDR1 and CDR2 (germline): SGHRS, YFSETQ.

The chain combines TRBV7-9 with TRBJ1-1, with D perhaps matching TRBD1 (6 bases). Germline V gene data show CDR1 as SEHNR and CDR2 as FQNEAQ (reference sequence). The CDR3 is 12 amino acids. V gave up 1 base and J gave up 6 bases, with 6 bases separating them. The CDR3 DNA follows: TGTGCCAGCAGCTTAGGACAGGCTGAAGCTTTCTTT. It encodes CASSLGQAEAFF. Full variable domain (rest looked up from reference TRBV7-9 and TRBJ1-1): DTGVSQNPRHKITKRGQNVTFRCDPISEHNRLYWYRQTLGQGPEFLTYFQNEAQLEKSRLLSDRFSAERPKGSFSTLEIQRTEQGDSAMYLCASSLGQAEAFFGQGTRLTVV.

The chain joins TRBV7-9 to TRBJ1-6, with D uncertain. The germline V gene encodes CDR1 SEHNR and CDR2 FQNEAQ (reference sequence). V lost 4 bases and J lost 8, with 12 bases in between. The CDR3 extends over 14 amino acids. CDR3 sequence: CASSWGVRDSPLHF. CDR3 coding DNA: TGTGCCAGCAGCTGGGGAGTTAGGGATTCACCCCTCCACTTT.

The chain has TRBV6-6 and TRBJ2-6; D uncertain. Germline CDR1 reads MNHNY; CDR2 reads SVGAGI (reference sequence). V was pared by 6 bases and J by 0 bases, with 9 bases between. The CDR3 length is 15 residues. The CDR3: CASRMRYSGANVLTF. CDR3 DNA: TGTGCCAGCAGAATGAGGTACTCTGGGGCCAACGTCCTGACTTTC.

This clone is a singleton in its sample. The junction departs from germline at one end; a sequencing error may be responsible. V is TRBV7-7 and J is TRBJ2-5; 11 bases align to TRBD2. This CDR3 has 15 residues. Per germline, CDR1 SSHAT and CDR2 FNYEAQ (reference sequence). In nucleotides, the CDR3 is TGTGCTAGCAGCTTAGAGGTACTAGCGGGAGCGACCCAGTACTTC. Protein: CASSLEVLAGATQYF.

The chain employs TRBV6-1 and TRBJ1-2; D is unresolved. The germline V and J ends were trimmed by 2 bases and 5 bases, with 6 bases remaining between them. There are 12 residues in the CDR3. Per germline, CDR1 MNHNS and CDR2 SASEGT. CDR3 residues: CASSEWDYGYTF. In DNA form, the CDR3 reads TGTGCCAGCAGTGAATGGGATTATGGCTACACCTTC.

This clone was seen just once. V is TRBV15 and J is TRBJ1-4; a possible D gene is TRBD1 (6 bases). There are 17 residues in the CDR3. V was pared by 2 bases and J by 7 bases, with 20 bases between. Germline loops: CDR1 LNHNV, CDR2 YYDKDF (reference sequence). CDR3 coding DNA: TGTGCCACCAGCAGATTAACCCCCAGGGGAGGTGGTGAAAAACTGTTTTTT. Translation: CATSRLTPRGGGEKLFF.

This chain links TRBV30 with TRBJ2-5; D is undetermined. CDR3 length: 12 residues. Trimming took off 0 bases at V and 13 bases at J, with 15 bases between the two ends. CDR1 and CDR2 (germline): GTSNPN, SVGIG (reference sequence). The CDR3 nucleotides are TGTGCCTGGAGTGTACTCGGGCCTAGGATGTACTTC. Its translation: CAWSVLGPRMYF.

This clone was seen a single time. This chain connects TRBV7-2 to TRBJ1-6; 7 bases align to TRBD1. The CDR3 runs to 15 residues. Trimming at V came to 2 bases and at J to 10 bases, leaving 8 bases not matched to a gene. CDR1 is SGHTA, CDR2 FQGNSA, per germline. CDR3: CASSLLRGVGSPLHF. DNA of the CDR3: TGTGCCAGCAGCTTACTCAGGGGGGTTGGGTCACCCCTCCACTTT.

The J gene is TRBJ1-3, the V gene TRBV2; the match to TRBD1 covers 8 bases. This CDR3 comprises 14 residues. The germline gives CDR1 SNHLY, CDR2 FYNNEI. V lost 6 bases, J lost 4 bases, and 5 bases stayed unmatched. The CDR3 DNA follows: TGTGCCAGCAGCCGGACAGGGATCGGAAACACCATATATTTT. Encoded protein: CASSRTGIGNTIYF.

V is TRBV29-1 and J is TRBJ2-7; possibly TRBD1 or TRBD2 for D (5 bases each). This CDR3 has 13 residues. Trimming pared 7 bases from V and 2 bases from J, leaving 15 bases between. The V gene's germline CDR1 is SQVTM and CDR2 ANQGSEA. CDR3 DNA sequence: TGCAGCGCCCGGGGCCGGACCCCCTACGAGCAGTACTTC. Translation gives CSARGRTPYEQYF.

The chain is built from TRBV2 and TRBJ2-5; 11 bases are a match to TRBD1. Losses at the gene ends were 7 bases for V and 5 bases for J; bases not matched to a gene: 6. This CDR3 spans 14 amino acids. In germline, CDR1 is SNHLY, CDR2 FYNNEI. CDR3 sequence: CASKRDRGYETQYF. In DNA, the CDR3 is TGTGCCAGCAAAAGGGACAGGGGGTACGAGACCCAGTACTTC.

The V call is TRBV12-5, the J call TRBJ2-1; weak D call: TRBD2 (6 bases). V shed 1 base and J shed 2 bases, with 9 bases lying between them. CDR3 size: 15 residues. Germline CDR1 is LGHNT and CDR2 is FRNRAP. The CDR3 sequence is CASGLATRPYNEQFF. CDR3 DNA sequence: TGTGCTAGTGGTTTGGCGACTAGGCCCTACAATGAGCAGTTCTTC.

The rearrangement joins TRBV6-5 to TRBJ1-2; D possibly corresponds to TRBD1 (5 bases). Deletions cut 6 bases from V and 7 bases from J, with 15 bases between. This CDR3 has 13 amino acids. Germline V gene data show CDR1 as MNHEY and CDR2 as SVGAGI. The CDR3 DNA is TGTGCCAGCAGCCTCTGGGGGGATAGTGGCTACACCTTC. Translated: CASSLWGDSGYTF.

CDR3 region: CASSSKNGELFF. The CDR3, as DNA: TGTGCCAGCAGTTCCAAGAACGGGGAGCTGTTTTTT. The rearrangement uses TRBV27 and TRBJ2-2; D gene uncertain. The CDR3 spans 12 residues. CDR1 is MNHEY and CDR2 is SMNVEV in the germline V gene (reference sequence). V gave up 4 bases and J gave up 7 bases, with 7 bases separating them.

The chain is built from TRBV7-8 and TRBJ1-6; D not certain. The CDR3 contains 17 residues. The V and J ends lost 3 bases and 7 bases respectively, with 19 bases between them. Per germline, CDR1 SGHVS and CDR2 FQNEAQ. The CDR3 spells CASSFGSDRYQNSPLHF. Here the CDR3 DNA reads TGTGCCAGCAGCTTTGGATCAGACCGTTACCAGAATTCACCCCTCCACTTT.

The genes are TRBV7-9 and TRBJ1-1; 8 positions match TRBD1. Per germline, CDR1 SEHNR and CDR2 FQNEAQ (reference sequence). The length of the CDR3 is 14 residues. V gave up 0 bases and J gave up 5 bases; unmatched junction bases: 2. The CDR3, as DNA: TGTGCCAGCAGCTTAGCCCAGGGGGCGACTGAAGCTTTCTTT. It yields the protein CASSLAQGATEAFF.

V and J are TRBV30 and TRBJ2-7; D gene ambiguous. The length of the CDR3 is 12 residues. Between the trimmed V and J ends, which lost 2 bases and 3 bases, there was a span of 8 bases. CDR1 is GTSNPN, CDR2 SVGIG, per germline (reference sequence). In DNA, the CDR3 is TGTGCCTGGAGTCATGGTCACTACGAGCAGTACTTC. Protein product: CAWSHGHYEQYF.

As to this clone: Other nucleotide sequences from this sample produce the same CDR3. The gene calls are TRBV28 and TRBJ2-1; tentatively, D is TRBD2 (6 bases). The CDR3 totals 15 residues. The germline CDR1 and CDR2 sequences are MDHEN and SYDVKM. The ends were cut back, 3 bases at V and 4 bases at J, with 13 bases in the middle. The chain's CDR3 is CASSFLSGRYNEQFF. In DNA form, the CDR3 reads TGTGCCAGCAGTTTCCTGAGCGGGCGTTACAATGAGCAGTTCTTC.

The chain combines TRBV5-4 with TRBJ2-7, with 8 positions matching TRBD2. Germline assignment: CDR1 SGHNT and CDR2 YYREEE (reference sequence). The CDR3 spans 14 residues. The V segment lost 3 bases and the J segment 4 bases; nucleotides outside the gene matches: 6. The chain's CDR3 is CASSSMRGAYEQYF. The CDR3 DNA follows: TGTGCCAGCAGCTCCATGCGGGGGGCGTACGAGCAGTACTTC.